The clone carrying this T cell receptor beta chain was detected a few times. Its antigen is undetermined. This entry is derived from a study of vaccination and CD4 T cells after COVID-19. Study at large: The stimulating agents, overlapping spike peptides, came from SARS-CoV-2, HCoV-NL63, HCoV-OC43 and HCoV-229E.

Indicated treatment: approximately nine-day PBMC culture with coronavirus spike peptide pools or control peptides (ViraFEST assay). In the ViraFEST assay, peptide-pool expansion preceded TCR sequencing of expanded clonotypes. CD4+ T cells were isolated by negative selection after around 11 days of culture. Cultured CD4+ T-cell DNA underwent Oncomine TCR Beta short-read sequencing. TCRdb passed the PCR reads through MiXCR, listing each CDR3 protein once. Of about 4,000 distinct CDR3 sequences listed, about 20% are singletons. The CDR3 contains 13 residues. Germline CDR1 reads MNHEY; CDR2 reads SVGAGI. The germline V and J ends were trimmed by 1 base and 6 bases, with 10 bases remaining between them.

The sample consisted of CD4+ T cells from blood, cultured in vitro. The rearrangement links TRBV6-5 to TRBJ2-7; D is unresolved. The receptor was isolated from a human donor who had recovered from COVID-19. CDR3 in DNA: TGTGCCAGCAGTTACTATTCAGAAAGCGAGCAGTACTTC. Translation: CASSYYSESEQYF.